This TCR beta chain was recorded in a study of shared clonotypes between healthy human individuals. CDR3 length: 15 residues. The V and J ends lost 7 bases and 2 bases respectively, with 16 bases between them. From germline, CDR1 is MNHEY and CDR2 SMNVEV (reference sequence). Measured with immunoSEQ multiplex PCR; TCRdb has only the in-frame clones, and not every one. Among over 2,000,000 clones listed, about 93% were seen once. It was CD45RO-negative cells, positively selected for CCR7, that made up naive CD8 cells, with terminally differentiated effector memory CD45RA+ cells excluded. The TCR sequence derives from a man in his late teens or twenties in good health. Some clones in this sample may be carry-over from other donors' samples. The chain links TRBV27 to TRBJ2-3; tentative D call: TRBD2 (6 bases). The source material was naive CD8+ T cells from PBMCs. CDR3 DNA sequence: TGTGCCAGCATCCCGACCCGACTAGTCACAGATACGCAGTATTTT. Translated, it gives CASIPTRLVTDTQYF.